Listed here are 20 T cell receptor beta chains from one sample, sequenced in a study of kidney transplant recipient with SARS-CoV-2 infection. TCRdb redid the calling of the reads with MiXCR, one entry per CDR3 protein. The sample comprises under 300,000 distinct CDR3 sequences, 29% of which are singletons, and about 7% rests with the top ten. The source material was a blood sample, sampled at baseline and around day 120 from a kidney transplant recipient. These receptors were obtained from a male patient younger than 45 who had COVID-19 and was a kidney transplant recipient. Some T cells may originate from the graft donor.

This clonotype was recorded many times. The chain carries TRBV2 and TRBJ2-7; tentatively, D is TRBD1 or TRBD2 (5 bases each). Germline CDR1 and CDR2: SNHLY and FYNNEI. V lost 6 bases and J 0 bases, leaving 18 bases between the germline ends. The CDR3 covers 16 residues. This CDR3 reads CASRSPGTGSSYEQYF. The CDR3 DNA reads as TGTGCCAGCAGGTCACCCGGGACGGGGAGCTCCTACGAGCAGTACTTC. Supplemented by reference TRBV2 and TRBJ2-7, the full variable domain reads EPEVTQTPSHQVTQMGQEVILRCVPISNHLYFYWYRQILGQKVEFLVSFYNNEISEKSEIFDDQFSVERPDGSNFTLKIRSTKLEDSAMYFCASRSPGTGSSYEQYFGPGTRLTVT.

About this clonotype: This may be a read error, as it is one base from a much larger clone. V gene TRBV24-1 combines with J gene TRBJ2-1; TRBD2 matches 9 bases. The CDR3 is 14 residues long. Trimming at V came to 6 bases and at J to 7 bases, leaving 6 bases not matched to a gene. Looked up from germline, CDR1 is KGHDR and CDR2 is SFDVKD. The CDR3 reads CATSRASGVNEQFF. The CDR3 DNA is TGTGCCACCAGTAGGGCTAGCGGGGTGAATGAGCAGTTCTTC.

This clonotype came up many times. This chain uses TRBV3-1 with TRBJ1-3, with D tentatively TRBD1 (6 bases). V shed 11 bases and J shed 4 bases, with 12 bases lying between them. CDR1 and CDR2 from the germline V gene are LGHDT and YNNKEL (reference sequence). The CDR3 consists of 12 residues. CDR3 loop: CALEGVGNTIYF. CDR3 bases: TGTGCCCTGGAGGGGGTAGGAAACACCATATATTTT.

Turning to this clonotype: A much larger clone is a single base away; this may be a read error. V gene TRBV25-1 combines with J gene TRBJ1-2; D remains ambiguous. The CDR3 is 17 amino acids. The V end was cut by 4 bases, the J end by 4 bases, with 22 bases between. Per the germline V gene, CDR1 is MGHDK and CDR2 is SYGVNS. The CDR3 sequence: CASSGEVELGKAYGYTF. The CDR3 DNA follows: TGTGCCAGCAGTGGGGAAGTAGAACTGGGAAAGGCCTATGGCTACACCTTC.

The table lists this clonotype with many counts. The chain joins TRBV10-2 to TRBJ1-5; D not certain. Germline V gene sequence: CDR1 WSHSY, CDR2 SAAADI. The CDR3 spans 15 residues. With 3 bases removed from V and 1 base from J, the gap between germline ends came to 10 bases. CDR3 nucleotides: TGCGCCAGCAGTGATAAGAGACGGAGCAATCAGCCCCAGCATTTT. Translated, it gives CASSDKRRSNQPQHF.

This clonotype was recorded at least ten times. The chain has TRBV7-9 and TRBJ2-2; 9 nucleotides line up with TRBD1. This CDR3 comprises 17 residues. Unmatched junction bases numbered 11, after V lost 3 bases and J lost 6 bases. Germline CDR1 reads SEHNR; CDR2 reads FQNEAQ (reference sequence). CDR3 amino acids: CASSFPQGQGIPGELFF. The CDR3 DNA reads TGTGCCAGCAGCTTTCCACAGGGACAGGGTATCCCCGGGGAGCTGTTTTTT.

This clonotype showed up many times. The genes are TRBV5-8 and TRBJ1-2; no clear D. Trimming cost V 6 bases and J 4 bases, with 22 bases left between them. The CDR3 totals 16 residues. Germline values: CDR1 SGHTS, CDR2 YDEGEE. Here the CDR3 reads CASKGAHPRKTYGYTF. CDR3 sequence (DNA): TGTGCCAGCAAGGGCGCTCATCCACGAAAGACCTATGGCTACACCTTC.

Comments on this clonotype: A clone one base away is much larger, so this may be a read error. The gene calls are TRBV3-1 and TRBJ1-1; D is ambiguous. The CDR3 is 12 amino acids. CDR1 and CDR2 (germline): LGHDT, YNNKEL (reference sequence). DNA for the CDR3: TGTGCCAGAAGCCAAGTTGAGGCTGAAGCTTTCTTT. Its protein product is CARSQVEAEAFF.

Regarding this clonotype: The conserved final phenylalanine or tryptophan is absent from the CDR3, which likely points to a read error. This rearrangement joins TRBV7-2 to TRBJ2-2, with no clear D. Per the germline V gene, CDR1 is SGHTA and CDR2 is FQGNSA. The V end was cut by 1 base, the J end by 1 base, with 4 bases between. The CDR3 has 14 residues. The CDR3 loop reads CASSLDLNTGELFL. In DNA form, the CDR3 reads TGTGCCAGCAGCTTAGACCTGAACACCGGGGAGCTGTTTCTT.

This clonotype occurred once. One base away lies a much larger clone, so this may be a sequencing read error. The chain links TRBV20-1 to TRBJ2-2, with TRBD2 as a possible D gene (6 bases). Germline lookup yields CDR1 DFQATT and CDR2 SNEGSKA (reference sequence). The CDR3 contains 13 residues. The ends were cut back, 4 bases at V and 7 bases at J, with 13 bases in the middle. The CDR3 sequence: CSAITPGDGELFF. CDR3 nucleotide sequence: TGCAGTGCTATCACACCGGGGGACGGGGAGCTGTTTTTT.

A word on this clonotype: The junction differs from germline at one of its ends, possibly a read error. This chain connects TRBV7-9 to TRBJ1-2, with D maybe TRBD1 (5 bases). This CDR3 comprises 13 residues. The germline V gene encodes CDR1 SEHNR and CDR2 FQNEAQ (reference sequence). This CDR3 is CVSSLRAGNGYTF. CDR3 nucleotide sequence: TGTGTCAGCAGCTTACGGGCAGGGAATGGCTACACCTTC.

This clonotype has at least ten counts. The chain joins TRBV5-5 to TRBJ1-2; D ambiguous. V dropped 7 bases and J dropped 4 bases, with 23 bases sitting between them. Looked up from germline, CDR1 is SGHKS and CDR2 is YYEKEE (reference sequence). The CDR3 consists of 16 residues. This CDR3 reads CASQDSVSRKTYGYTF. CDR3 sequence (DNA): TGTGCCAGCCAGGATAGTGTCTCGCGAAAGACCTATGGCTACACCTTC.

At least ten counts were recorded for this clonotype. This chain uses TRBV19 with TRBJ2-7; 7 bases fit TRBD1. Trimming took 6 bases from V and 5 from J; bases not matched to a gene: 7. Germline CDR1 LNHDA, CDR2 SQIVND (reference sequence). This CDR3 is built from 13 residues. The CDR3 region has the DNA TGTGCCAGTAGCCAGGGACAGTTGGACGAGCAGTACTTC. It codes for CASSQGQLDEQYF. Combining the CDR3 with reference TRBV19 and TRBJ2-7 gives the whole variable domain DGGITQSPKYLFRKEGQNVTLSCEQNLNHDAMYWYRQDPGQGLRLIYYSQIVNDFQKGDIAEGYSVSREKKESFPLTVTSAQKNPTAFYLCASSQGQLDEQYFGPGTRLTVT.

This clonotype showed up many times. The chain employs TRBV18 and TRBJ1-5; D unresolved. From germline, CDR1 is KGHSH and CDR2 LQKENI. The ends were cut back, 2 bases at V and 7 bases at J, with 9 bases in the middle. CDR3 length: 13 residues. CDR3 residues: CASSPRGDQPQHF. The CDR3, as DNA: TGTGCCAGCTCACCAAGAGGAGACCAGCCCCAGCATTTT.

As concerns this clonotype: This may come from a read error, since a much larger clone is one base off. The chain couples TRBV14 to TRBJ2-7; D uncertain. Germline CDR1 is SGHDN and CDR2 is FVKESK. This CDR3 is 11 amino acids long. CDR3 protein: CASSAQYERYF. In DNA, the CDR3 is TGTGCCAGCAGCGCTCAGTACGAGCGGTACTTC.

Concerning this clonotype: A read error is possible here, since a much larger clone lies one base away. The chain is built from TRBV14 and TRBJ2-4; D might be TRBD2 (5 bases). The CDR3 totals 18 residues. CDR1 is SGHDN and CDR2 is FVKESK in the germline V gene. V was pared by 2 bases and J by 13 bases, with 30 bases between. The CDR3 here is CASSQYGAALISRHGQYF. DNA for the CDR3: TGTGCCAGCAGCCAATACGGAGCGGCTCTCATATCGCGGCACGGGCAGTACTTC.

Notes on this clonotype: This may be a read error, as it is one base from a much larger clone. The chain has TRBV5-4 and TRBJ1-2; D not certain. The CDR3 loop spans 16 amino acids. Germline CDR1 is SGHNT and CDR2 is YYREEE (reference sequence). V lost 7 bases and J lost 6, with 25 bases in between. The CDR3, as DNA: TGTGCCAGCTTTAACAGCGTACCAGGAAAGACCCATGGCTACACCTTC. It translates to CASFNSVPGKTHGYTF.

This clonotype was counted at least ten times. The chain has TRBV7-9 and TRBJ1-5; D possibly corresponds to TRBD1 (6 bases). Trimming removed 6 bases from V and 6 bases from J, with 9 bases in between. The CDR3 has 12 amino acids. Germline values: CDR1 SEHNR, CDR2 FQNEAQ (reference sequence). The DNA of the CDR3 is TGTGCCAGCAGTTCGGACAGTCAGCCCCAGCATTTT. This translates into CASSSDSQPQHF.

A note on this clonotype: Possible read error: a much larger clone is one base away. J is TRBJ2-7 and V is TRBV6-5; D is perhaps TRBD1 or TRBD2 (5 bases each). Trimming pared 3 bases from V and 5 bases from J, leaving 14 bases between. The CDR3 has 14 residues. CDR1 is MNHEY and CDR2 is SVGAGI in the germline V gene. The CDR3 is CASSYVGAPNEQYF. The CDR3 region has the DNA TGTGCCAGCAGTTATGTCGGGGCTCCCAACGAGCAGTACTTC.

There are a few counts of this clonotype. A single base separates this from a much larger clone, so it may be a read error. The chain carries TRBV12-5 and TRBJ2-1; 9 positions agree with TRBD2. CDR3 length: 15 residues. The V segment lost 6 bases and the J segment 6 bases; nucleotides outside the gene matches: 9. Germline V CDR1 and CDR2: LGHNT, FRNRAP. CDR3 amino acids: CASGFLAGSFNEQFF. In nucleotides, the CDR3 is TGTGCTAGTGGCTTTCTAGCGGGGAGCTTCAATGAGCAGTTCTTC. Combining the CDR3 with reference TRBV12-5 and TRBJ2-1 gives the whole variable domain DARVTQTPRHKVTEMGQEVTMRCQPILGHNTVFWYRQTMMQGLELLAYFRNRAPLDDSGMPKDRFSAEMPDATLATLKIQPSEPRDSAVYFCASGFLAGSFNEQFFGPGTRLTVL.